The T cell receptor beta chain under discussion was sequenced for a study of blood T cells in healthy people across ages. Whole-study findings and limits: Higher diversity and more naive CD4+ cells were features of long-lived donors, compared to aged donors. Roughly linear declines in TCR beta diversity per million T cells occurred with age.

Primers used in a second PCR of roughly 7 to 12 cycles were a sample-barcoded 5' primer and a J-beta primer mix. TCRdb passed the 5' RACE reads through MiXCR, listing each CDR3 protein once. In the table there are about 1.8 million distinct CDR3 sequences, about 49% of which are singletons. This clonotype was picked up one time. The target antigen is unknown. V was pared by 6 bases and J by 1 base, with 9 bases of the junction left unmatched. Germline lookup yields CDR1 MNHNY and CDR2 SVGAGI (reference sequence). This CDR3 spans 16 amino acids. Healthy Caucasian individuals from Russia aged about 6 to 90 served as donors. Each sample yielded at least 6.5 million isolated PBMCs.

The gene calls are TRBV6-6 and TRBJ2-3; 8 bases are shared with TRBD1. Sample: blood. The receptor was derived from a woman between 35 and 50 years old in good health. This CDR3 is CASRPHQGAGTDTQYF. The CDR3 bases are TGTGCCAGCAGACCTCACCAGGGGGCTGGCACAGATACGCAGTATTTT.